Shown below are 21 T cell receptor beta chains from a single sample sequenced in a study of PD-1 blockade in mismatch repair-deficient tumors. Some clones are missing from TCRdb's copy, which holds only in-frame ones; the method was immunoSEQ multiplex PCR. The table has about 120,000 clones, about 88% seen once. The specimen was peripheral blood, collected 44 weeks after starting pembrolizumab. These receptor sequences come from an adult with mismatch repair-deficient cancer.

This chain links TRBV10-2 with TRBJ2-6; D may be TRBD1 or TRBD2 (7 bases each). CDR3 length: 19 amino acids. V was clipped by 2 bases and J by 0 bases, with 17 bases between them. Per the germline V gene, CDR1 is WSHSY and CDR2 is SAAADI. The CDR3 spells CASSEGRGGSRSGANVLTF. For the CDR3, the DNA is TGCGCCAGCAGTGAGGGCAGGGGGGGATCCCGCTCTGGGGCCAACGTCCTGACTTTC.

As to this clone: A junction end diverges from the germline sequence, so it may reflect a read error. The rearrangement joins TRBV28 to TRBJ1-1, with D possibly matching TRBD1 (6 bases). The CDR3 covers 16 residues. From germline, CDR1 is MDHEN and CDR2 SYDVKM. The CDR3 region is CASSIWTRTVNTEAFF. DNA for the CDR3: TGTGCCAGCAGTATATGGACCCGGACAGTGAACACTGAAGCTTTCTTT.

CDR3 DNA: TGTGCCAGCAGCTCGGGGCGACGCACGCAGTATTTT. Its translation is CASSSGRRTQYF. The chain uses TRBV13 and TRBJ2-3, with D perhaps being TRBD1 or TRBD2 (5 bases each). Trimming stripped 4 bases from V and 9 bases from J, with 11 bases between. CDR3 length: 12 amino acids. Germline CDR1 reads PRHDT; CDR2 reads FYEKMQ (reference sequence).

V gene TRBV10-3 combines with J gene TRBJ2-3, with TRBD2 matching 11 bases. The CDR3 covers 18 residues. CDR1 is ENHRY and CDR2 is SYGVKD in the germline V gene. The ends lost 6 bases at V and 2 bases at J; junction bases unmatched: 13. The CDR3 reads CAISLTSGNKYPTDTQYF. The CDR3 nucleotides read TGTGCCATCAGCCTGACTAGCGGGAACAAATACCCCACAGATACGCAGTATTTT.

This clone was seen a handful of times. The rearrangement uses TRBV6-1 and TRBJ1-5, with a weak D call TRBD1 (6 bases). V lost 1 base to trimming and J lost 7 bases, with 17 bases between them. CDR3 length equals 16 residues. Germline loops: CDR1 MNHNS, CDR2 SASEGT. The CDR3 sequence is CASSEDHGRGGQPQHF. CDR3 coding DNA: TGTGCCAGCAGTGAAGATCACGGCAGGGGCGGGCAGCCCCAGCATTTT.

V is TRBV4-1 and J is TRBJ1-2, with a weak D call TRBD1 (6 bases). Germline values: CDR1 MGHRA, CDR2 YSYEKL. Trimming took off 0 bases at V and 1 base at J, with 12 bases between the two ends. CDR3 size: 16 residues. CDR3 loop: CASSQDAGDFNYGYTF. The CDR3 DNA is TGCGCCAGCAGCCAAGATGCAGGGGACTTTAACTATGGCTACACCTTC.

The chain joins TRBV5-8 to TRBJ2-3; TRBD1 aligns across 9 bases. The junction had 2 bases not matched to a gene; V was cut back by 2 bases and J by 1 base. CDR3 length: 15 amino acids. The germline V gene encodes CDR1 SGHTS and CDR2 YDEGEE. In DNA form, the CDR3 reads TGTGCCAGCAGCTTAAGGACAGGGGGCACAGATACGCAGTATTTT. It translates to CASSLRTGGTDTQYF. The full variable domain, completed using reference TRBV5-8 and TRBJ2-3, is EAGVTQSPTHLIKTRGQQATLRCSPISGHTSVYWYQQALGLGLQFLLWYDEGEERNRGNFPPRFSGRQFPNYSSELNVNALELEDSALYLCASSLRTGGTDTQYFGPGTRLTVL.

V and J are TRBV14 and TRBJ2-3, with a possible D match to TRBD1 (6 bases). V shed 4 bases and J shed 4 bases, with 27 bases lying between them. The germline CDR1 and CDR2 sequences are SGHDN and FVKESK. This CDR3 has 19 residues. The CDR3: CASSPNLWLDRRESDTQYF. In nucleotides, the CDR3 is TGTGCCAGCAGCCCGAACTTATGGCTGGACAGAAGGGAGTCAGATACGCAGTATTTT.

This clone was detected only once. CDR3: CASSLCAATGNTEAFF. DNA for the CDR3: TGTGCCAGCAGTTTATGTGCCGCTACAGGGAACACTGAAGCTTTCTTT. The gene calls are TRBV28 and TRBJ1-1; a weak D match, TRBD1 (5 bases). CDR3 size: 16 residues. Germline CDR1 MDHEN, CDR2 SYDVKM. Trimming pared 0 bases from V and 1 base from J, leaving 12 bases between.

The rearrangement joins TRBV4-2 to TRBJ2-2; D gene uncertain. Per germline, CDR1 LGHNA and CDR2 YNFKEQ. V was clipped by 6 bases and J by 4 bases, with 6 bases between them. This CDR3 region has 12 residues. The CDR3 spells CASRQTTGELFF. The CDR3 DNA sequence: TGTGCCAGCAGACAAACCACCGGGGAGCTGTTTTTT.

This clone has more than one count but fewer than ten. The chain links TRBV6-1 to TRBJ1-2; maybe TRBD1 (5 bases). Germline V gene lookup returns CDR1 MNHNS and CDR2 SASEGT. The ends were cut back, 3 bases at V and 8 bases at J, with 13 bases in the middle. The CDR3 loop spans 13 amino acids. The CDR3 DNA reads TGTGCCAGCAGTGACCACAGGTTGCAGGGCTACACCTTC. It encodes CASSDHRLQGYTF.

The chain has TRBV9 and TRBJ2-7; 8 bases are a match to TRBD2. There are 14 residues in the CDR3. Germline V gene data show CDR1 as SGDLS and CDR2 as YYNGEE. The V gene end was trimmed by 3 bases and the J gene end by 2 bases; junction bases not matched to a gene: 4. The CDR3 DNA reads TGTGCCAGCAGCGGTACTAGCGGAGCCTACGAGCAGTACTTC. Translation gives CASSGTSGAYEQYF. Full variable domain (rest looked up from reference TRBV9 and TRBJ2-7): DSGVTQTPKHLITATGQRVTLRCSPRSGDLSVYWYQQSLDQGLQFLIQYYNGEERAKGNILERFSAQQFPDLHSELNLSSLELGDSALYFCASSGTSGAYEQYFGPGTRLTVT.

Only a few counts were recorded for this clone. The chain couples TRBV27 to TRBJ2-1; 13 bases are a match to TRBD2. CDR1 is MNHEY, CDR2 SMNVEV, per germline (reference sequence). The CDR3 is 14 residues long. J was trimmed by 5 bases and V by 6 bases; bases with no gene match: 1. The CDR3 bases are TGTGCCAGCAGGGGACTAGCGGGGCACAATGAGCAGTTCTTC. Its protein is CASRGLAGHNEQFF.

The chain joins TRBV10-3 to TRBJ1-2; a possible D gene is TRBD1 (5 bases). Germline V gives CDR1 ENHRY, CDR2 SYGVKD. This CDR3 has 16 amino acids. V gave up 0 bases and J gave up 4 bases, with 15 bases separating them. DNA of the CDR3: TGTGCCATCAGTGAGTCGCCGGCTGGGGGTCCCTATGGCTACACCTTC. This sequence encodes CAISESPAGGPYGYTF.

The chain combines TRBV25-1 with TRBJ2-6; D is uncertain. V lost 3 bases, J lost 1 base, and 10 bases lay in between. Germline values: CDR1 MGHDK, CDR2 SYGVNS. This CDR3 is built from 16 residues. CDR3 amino acids: CASSEAVGSGANVLTF. The CDR3 DNA sequence: TGTGCCAGCAGTGAGGCAGTAGGGTCTGGGGCCAACGTCCTGACTTTC. Full variable domain (remainder filled in from reference TRBV25-1 and TRBJ2-6): EADIYQTPRYLVIGTGKKITLECSQTMGHDKMYWYQQDPGMELHLIHYSYGVNSTEKGDLSSESTVSRIRTEHFPLTLESARPSHTSQYLCASSEAVGSGANVLTFGAGSRLTVL.

The V gene is TRBV18, the J gene TRBJ2-7, with TRBD2 matching 11 bases. The CDR3 is made up of 16 amino acids. J gave up 4 bases and V 0 bases, and 5 bases lay outside the gene matches. Germline loops: CDR1 KGHSH, CDR2 LQKENI. The CDR3 is CASSPPRVAGGYEQYF. The CDR3 nucleotides are TGTGCCAGCTCACCACCGAGGGTAGCGGGAGGGTACGAGCAGTACTTC.

The chain is built from TRBV6-1 and TRBJ2-2, with no clear D. Trimming took 6 bases from V and 0 from J, leaving 8 bases between them. This CDR3 has 14 amino acids. CDR1 is MNHNS and CDR2 is SASEGT in the germline V gene. The CDR3 DNA sequence: TGTGCCAGCAGCCCCGATTCGAACACCGGGGAGCTGTTTTTT. Translating it yields CASSPDSNTGELFF.

This chain uses TRBV29-1 with TRBJ1-4; D is undetermined. The ends were cut back, 7 bases at V and 0 bases at J, with 12 bases in the middle. The CDR3 is 14 residues long. The V gene's germline CDR1 is SQVTM and CDR2 ANQGSEA. CDR3 in amino acids: CSESGRSTNEKLFF. CDR3 DNA: TGCAGCGAGTCAGGTCGGTCAACTAATGAAAAACTGTTTTTT.

V is TRBV19 and J is TRBJ1-1; D unresolved. The germline V gene has CDR1 LNHDA and CDR2 SQIVND (reference sequence). The CDR3 has 13 residues. Trimming removed 8 bases from V and 3 bases from J, with 13 bases in between. The CDR3 spells CASLAVRYTEAFF. As DNA, the CDR3 is TGTGCCAGTCTGGCAGTAAGGTACACTGAAGCTTTCTTT. The full variable domain, completed using reference TRBV19 and TRBJ1-1, is DGGITQSPKYLFRKEGQNVTLSCEQNLNHDAMYWYRQDPGQGLRLIYYSQIVNDFQKGDIAEGYSVSREKKESFPLTVTSAQKNPTAFYLCASLAVRYTEAFFGQGTRLTVV.

V usage is TRBV4-1 and J usage is TRBJ2-7; 10 positions agree with TRBD1. This CDR3 region has 14 residues. CDR1 MGHRA and CDR2 YSYEKL come from the germline V gene. The J segment lost 6 bases and the V segment lost 1 base, leaving 3 bases of the junction unmatched. The CDR3 loop is CASSQATGGGEQYF. For the CDR3, the DNA is TGCGCCAGCAGCCAAGCGACAGGGGGCGGCGAGCAGTACTTC.

The chain combines TRBV6-5 with TRBJ2-3, with TRBD2 matching 7 bases. The germline V gene has CDR1 MNHEY and CDR2 SVGAGI. The V gene end was trimmed by 2 bases and the J gene end by 6 bases; junction bases not matched to a gene: 8. This CDR3 has 15 amino acids. The CDR3 DNA reads TGTGCCAGCAGTTACACTCAACGAGCGGGGGATACGCAGTATTTT. Its protein product is CASSYTQRAGDTQYF.